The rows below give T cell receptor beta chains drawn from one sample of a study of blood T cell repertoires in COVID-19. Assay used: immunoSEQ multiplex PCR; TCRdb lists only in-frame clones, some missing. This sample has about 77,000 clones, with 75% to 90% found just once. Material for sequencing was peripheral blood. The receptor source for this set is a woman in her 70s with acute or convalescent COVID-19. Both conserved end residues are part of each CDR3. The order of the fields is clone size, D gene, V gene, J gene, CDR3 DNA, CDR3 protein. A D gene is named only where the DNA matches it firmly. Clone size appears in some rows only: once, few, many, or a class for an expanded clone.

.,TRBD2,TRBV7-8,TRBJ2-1,TGTGCCAGCAGCTTAGAGGGTAGCGGGGGGGCATCATCCTACAATGAGCAGTTCTTC,CASSLEGSGGASSYNEQFF
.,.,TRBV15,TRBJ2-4,TGTGCCACCAGCCCCCGGGGACTCGCCAAAAACATTCAGTACTTC,CATSPRGLAKNIQYF
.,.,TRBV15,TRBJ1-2,TGTGCCACCAGTCATGACAAAAACTATGGCTACACCTTC,CATSHDKNYGYTF
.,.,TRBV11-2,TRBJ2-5,TGTGCCAGCAGCTTAACAGGGTGGGGACAAGAGACCCAGTACTTC,CASSLTGWGQETQYF
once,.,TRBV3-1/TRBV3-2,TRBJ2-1,TGTGCCAGCAGCCAAGTACCCACTCGGGGGGCAAACAATGAGCAGTTCTTC,CASSQVPTRGANNEQFF
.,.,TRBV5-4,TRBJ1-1,TGTGCCAGCAGTCCCACGGGGAACACTGAAGCTTTCTTT,CASSPTGNTEAFF
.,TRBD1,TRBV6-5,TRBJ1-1,TGTGCCAGCATTAAGACAGGGGGAAGGGACACTGAAGCTTTCTTT,CASIKTGGRDTEAFF
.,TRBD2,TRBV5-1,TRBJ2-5,TGCGCCAGCAGTCCCGGGACTAGCGGGGGAGAGACCCAGTACTTC,CASSPGTSGGETQYF
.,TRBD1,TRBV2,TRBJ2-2,TGTGCCAGCAGAGAGTACGACAGGGTGGCCGGGGAGCTGTTTTTT,CASREYDRVAGELFF
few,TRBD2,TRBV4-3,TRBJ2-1,TGCGCCAGCAGCCGCAGCGGGGGGGCGGCCAATGAGCAGTTCTTC,CASSRSGGAANEQFF
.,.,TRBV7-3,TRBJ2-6,TGTGCCAGCAGCCCCTTTCCCGGGAGCTCTGGGGCCAACGTCCTGACTTTC,CASSPFPGSSGANVLTF
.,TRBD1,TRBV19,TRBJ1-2,TGTGCCAGTAGCCGGACAGGGGACTATGGCTACACCTTC,CASSRTGDYGYTF